This passage covers 13 T cell receptor beta chains from one sample sequenced in a study of T cells in Graves' hyperthyroidism and ophthalmopathy. Template material for amplifying TCR beta CDR3 regions consisted of RNA transcripts. First-round RT-PCR of the TCR CDR3 relied on the HTBI primer set. TCRdb re-called the multiplex PCR reads with MiXCR, one entry per CDR3 protein. The sample consists of 280,000 or so distinct CDR3 sequences, around 15% of them appearing once. The sequencing input was blood. These receptors came from a woman in her 50s with Graves' hyperthyroidism that later progressed to Graves' ophthalmopathy.

In its sample, this clonotype was seen a few times. CDR3 amino acids: CASSVRSGGEKLFF. The DNA of the CDR3 is TGTGCCAGCAGCGTAAGGTCCGGGGGTGAAAAACTGTTTTTT. The V and J genes are TRBV9 and TRBJ1-4, with D perhaps matching TRBD1 (5 bases). CDR1 is SGDLS and CDR2 is YYNGEE in the germline V gene. Trimming shortened V by 1 base and J by 7 bases, and 11 bases separated the two germline ends. The CDR3 spans 14 residues.

There are many counts of this clonotype. This chain joins TRBV18 and TRBJ2-1, with 7 bases that match TRBD2. Trimming cost V 5 bases and J 4 bases; bases outside gene matches: 5. The CDR3 is 14 amino acids. CDR1 and CDR2 from the germline V gene are KGHSH and LQKENI. The CDR3 DNA reads as TGTGCCAGCTCAACTCTAGCGGAATACAATGAGCAGTTCTTC. Translation gives CASSTLAEYNEQFF. The whole variable domain, filled in from reference TRBV18 and TRBJ2-1, reads NAGVMQNPRHLVRRRGQEARLRCSPMKGHSHVYWYRQLPEEGLKFMVYLQKENIIDESGMPKERFSAEFPKEGPSILRIQQVVRGDSAAYFCASSTLAEYNEQFFGPGTRLTVL.

This chain connects TRBV19 to TRBJ2-2; D may be TRBD1 (6 bases). This CDR3 is 14 amino acids long. CDR1 is LNHDA and CDR2 is SQIVND in the germline V gene (reference sequence). Trimming took off 6 bases at V and 6 bases at J, with 14 bases between the two ends. CDR3 DNA sequence: TGTGCCAGTAGCCCCTATGCAGGGGCCGGGGAGCTGTTTTTT. As protein: CASSPYAGAGELFF.

This clonotype was recorded a few times. A much larger clone lies a single base off, so this may be a read error. The chain employs TRBV12-3 or TRBV12-4 and TRBJ2-4; 8 nucleotides agree with TRBD1. The CDR3 has 14 residues. Trimming at V came to 10 bases and at J to 4 bases, leaving 9 bases not matched to a gene. The CDR3 loop reads CATLRGTGKNIQYF. The CDR3 bases are TGTGCCACCCTACGGGGGACAGGAAAAAACATTCAGTACTTC.

This clonotype appeared many times. The rearrangement uses TRBV7-8 and TRBJ2-2; the match to TRBD2 covers 10 bases. The ends lost 2 bases at V and 5 bases at J; junction bases unmatched: 11. CDR3 length equals 18 residues. The germline V gene has CDR1 SGHVS and CDR2 FQNEAQ. CDR3 sequence: CASSLLEAGGPLTGELFF. Written as DNA, the CDR3 is TGTGCCAGCAGCTTACTAGAAGCGGGAGGGCCTCTAACCGGGGAGCTGTTTTTT.

This clonotype was detected ten times or more. V is TRBV18 and J is TRBJ1-1; possible D gene TRBD1, 5 bases. This CDR3 is 15 amino acids long. V dropped 6 bases and J dropped 4 bases, with 18 bases sitting between them. Germline V gene lookup returns CDR1 KGHSH and CDR2 LQKENI. This CDR3 reads CASSTSGGLRTEAFF. The CDR3 DNA reads TGTGCCAGCTCCACGAGTGGGGGTTTGCGCACTGAAGCTTTCTTT.

In this sample, this clonotype turned up many times. V gene TRBV28 combines with J gene TRBJ2-1, with D tentatively TRBD2 (6 bases). V was trimmed by 6 bases and J by 2 bases, leaving 11 bases between them. The CDR3 has 14 amino acids. Germline V CDR1 and CDR2: MDHEN, SYDVKM. In DNA form, the CDR3 reads TGTGCCAGCAGAGGCGGGGCCCCCTACAATGAGCAGTTCTTC. It codes for CASRGGAPYNEQFF.

This clonotype has at least ten counts. The chain joins TRBV7-9 to TRBJ2-5, with 9 positions matching TRBD2. The CDR3 is 14 residues long. The V segment lost 5 bases and the J segment 5 bases; nucleotides outside the gene matches: 6. In germline, CDR1 is SEHNR, CDR2 FQNEAQ (reference sequence). The CDR3: CASSPIAGVETQYF. The CDR3 DNA reads as TGTGCCAGCAGCCCTATAGCGGGAGTGGAGACCCAGTACTTC.

This clonotype was counted many times. V and J are TRBV28 and TRBJ2-7, with D perhaps given as TRBD1 or TRBD2 (5 bases each). The CDR3 runs to 15 residues. Trimming took 6 bases from V and 3 from J, leaving 18 bases between them. Germline V gives CDR1 MDHEN, CDR2 SYDVKM. The CDR3 DNA reads as TGTGCCAGCAGAGACCGGGACCTTCCCCTCTACGAGCAGTACTTC. It is translated as CASRDRDLPLYEQYF.

The chain uses TRBV2 and TRBJ1-1; weak D call: TRBD1 (5 bases). Germline values: CDR1 SNHLY, CDR2 FYNNEI. This CDR3 region has 15 residues. The V end lost 8 bases, the J end lost 0 bases, and 16 bases lay between the germline ends. CDR3 protein: CASCRAGSMNTEAFF. The CDR3 nucleotides read TGTGCCAGCTGTCGGGCAGGGTCGATGAACACTGAAGCTTTCTTT.

This clonotype was detected ten times or more. The chain uses TRBV7-2 and TRBJ2-7, with TRBD1 matching 9 bases. The ends lost 1 base at V and 5 bases at J; junction bases unmatched: 9. This CDR3 comprises 16 residues. Germline V CDR1 and CDR2: SGHTA, FQGNSA. The CDR3 DNA is TGTGCCAGCAGCTTAGATCTTTCGGACAGGGGCCACGAGCAGTACTTC. This sequence encodes CASSLDLSDRGHEQYF.

This clonotype was counted at least ten times. The rearrangement uses TRBV19 and TRBJ2-5; 11 bases align to TRBD2. CDR1 and CDR2 (germline): LNHDA, SQIVND (reference sequence). Trimming took 5 bases from V and 1 from J; bases not matched to a gene: 6. This CDR3 is built from 16 residues. The CDR3 protein is CASSGRLAGTQETQYF. CDR3 DNA sequence: TGTGCCAGTAGTGGCCGACTAGCGGGAACCCAAGAGACCCAGTACTTC.

The chain has TRBV28 and TRBJ1-2, with D perhaps TRBD1 (5 bases). This CDR3 comprises 16 residues. The germline CDR1 and CDR2 sequences are MDHEN and SYDVKM. Trimming left V 6 bases short and J 4 bases short, with 21 bases between. The CDR3: CASSNTGGVEGYGYTF. Here the CDR3 DNA reads TGTGCCAGCAGCAATACGGGGGGTGTCGAGGGCTATGGCTACACCTTC.